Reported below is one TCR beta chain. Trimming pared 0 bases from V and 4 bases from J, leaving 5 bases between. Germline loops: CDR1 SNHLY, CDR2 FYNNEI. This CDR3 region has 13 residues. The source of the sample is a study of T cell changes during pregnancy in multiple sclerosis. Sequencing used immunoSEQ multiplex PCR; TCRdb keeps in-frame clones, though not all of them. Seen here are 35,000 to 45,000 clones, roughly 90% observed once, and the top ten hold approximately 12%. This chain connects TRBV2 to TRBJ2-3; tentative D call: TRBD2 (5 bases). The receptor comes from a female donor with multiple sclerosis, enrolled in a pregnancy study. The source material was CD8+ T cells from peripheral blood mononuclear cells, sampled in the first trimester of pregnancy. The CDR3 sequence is CASSEARADTQYF. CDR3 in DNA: TGTGCCAGCAGTGAAGCGAGGGCAGATACGCAGTATTTT.